The source of this T cell receptor beta chain is a study of OX40 agonist ivuxolimab in advanced cancers. Trimming took 3 bases from V and 0 from J, leaving 11 bases between them. The CDR3 length is 15 residues. Per germline, CDR1 SEHNR and CDR2 FQNEAQ (reference sequence). Method: immunoSEQ multiplex PCR; TCRdb's copy keeps in-frame clones and lacks some. This table holds around 35,000 clones, more than 60% found once. The clonotype originates from an adult with an advanced solid tumor such as melanoma, head and neck, liver or kidney cancer. The genes are TRBV7-9 and TRBJ1-1, with a weak D call TRBD1 (5 bases). Sample: CD4+ or CD8+ T cells sorted from blood, taken in a trial of the OX40 agonist ivuxolimab. In nucleotides, the CDR3 is TGTGCCAGCAGCTTTGGGGGGTTCATGAACACTGAAGCTTTCTTT. Translating gives CASSFGGFMNTEAFF.